One and the same sample provided the 9 T cell receptor beta chains below, sequenced in a study of blood T cell repertoires in COVID-19. The method was immunoSEQ multiplex PCR; TCRdb's version includes in-frame clones alone and lacks a portion of them. This table holds 200,000 to 300,000 clones, around 84% found once. The sequenced sample consisted of peripheral blood. These receptors all come from a woman in her late teens or twenties with acute or convalescent COVID-19.

This clone was picked up one time. The chain recombines TRBV18 with TRBJ2-5, with unresolved D. The CDR3 sequence is 13 residues long. V lost 6 bases and J lost 1, with 9 bases in between. Germline V gene lookup returns CDR1 KGHSH and CDR2 LQKENI. CDR3: CASSPPSQETQYF. CDR3 DNA: TGTGCCAGCTCCCCCCCCAGCCAAGAGACCCAGTACTTC.

This clone has just a few counts. The genes are TRBV19 and TRBJ2-5, with 12 bases matching TRBD2. Trimming at V came to 4 bases and at J to 5 bases, leaving 5 bases not matched to a gene. In germline, CDR1 is LNHDA, CDR2 SQIVND (reference sequence). The CDR3 sequence is 15 residues long. CDR3 sequence: CASSTASGRAETQYF. The CDR3 bases are TGTGCCAGTAGTACCGCTAGCGGGAGGGCTGAGACCCAGTACTTC.

The rearrangement joins TRBV5-1 to TRBJ1-2; D might be TRBD1 (5 bases). CDR1 is SGHRS, CDR2 YFSETQ, per germline. This CDR3 is 15 amino acids long. V was cut by 1 base and J by 6 bases, with 16 bases left in between. In DNA form, the CDR3 reads TGCGCCAGCAGCTTGTCCGGTCAGGGCCTTAATGGCTACACCTTC. This codes for CASSLSGQGLNGYTF.

A few counts support this clone. CDR3 amino acids: CASSGWDRGNNSPLHF. The CDR3 DNA reads as TGTGCCAGCAGTGGTTGGGACAGGGGGAATAATTCACCCCTCCACTTT. The chain couples TRBV25-1 to TRBJ1-6; 11 nucleotides align to TRBD1. V lost 4 bases to trimming and J lost 5 bases; unmatched junction nucleotides: 4. Germline V gives CDR1 MGHDK, CDR2 SYGVNS. This CDR3 is built from 16 residues. Together with reference TRBV25-1 and TRBJ1-6, the CDR3 gives the full variable domain: EADIYQTPRYLVIGTGKKITLECSQTMGHDKMYWYQQDPGMELHLIHYSYGVNSTEKGDLSSESTVSRIRTEHFPLTLESARPSHTSQYLCASSGWDRGNNSPLHFGNGTRLTVT.

This clone was picked up a small number of times. This chain connects TRBV4-3 to TRBJ1-2; possibly TRBD1 for D (6 bases). Germline CDR1 and CDR2: LGHNA and YSLEER. V gave up 4 bases and J gave up 9 bases, with 12 bases separating them. This CDR3 contains 12 residues. CDR3 protein: CASSPGTTRYTF. CDR3 in DNA: TGCGCCAGCAGCCCGGGGACAACTCGCTACACCTTC.

The rearrangement links TRBV2 to TRBJ2-7; the match to TRBD2 covers 7 bases. Germline CDR1 is SNHLY and CDR2 is FYNNEI. The CDR3 totals 16 residues. Losses at the gene ends were 6 bases for V and 0 bases for J; bases not matched to a gene: 11. DNA of the CDR3: TGTGCCAGCAGAGCCCCTACTAGCGCCCACTCCTACGAGCAGTACTTC. As protein: CASRAPTSAHSYEQYF.

This rearrangement joins TRBV27 to TRBJ2-1; 14 positions agree with TRBD2. V was clipped by 7 bases and J by 3 bases; unmatched bases: 2. The CDR3 sequence is 15 residues long. The germline CDR1 and CDR2 sequences are MNHEY and SMNVEV (reference sequence). The CDR3 reads CASTGTSGSYNEQFF. The CDR3 DNA reads TGTGCCAGCACCGGGACTAGCGGGAGCTACAATGAGCAGTTCTTC.

J is TRBJ1-2 and V is TRBV30, with TRBD1 as a possible D gene (5 bases). V lost 1 base to trimming and J lost 3 bases, with 12 bases between them. The CDR3 contains 14 residues. Germline CDR1 is GTSNPN and CDR2 is SVGIG (reference sequence). The CDR3 protein is CAWSEGRHYYGYTF. In DNA form, the CDR3 reads TGTGCCTGGAGTGAGGGGCGGCATTACTATGGCTACACCTTC.

The chain combines TRBV30 with TRBJ2-1; TRBD2 matches 10 bases. Per germline, CDR1 GTSNPN and CDR2 SVGIG (reference sequence). V was pared by 3 bases and J by 9 bases, with 8 bases of the junction left unmatched. The CDR3 is 14 residues long. CDR3 bases: TGTGCCTGGAGCGGGAGCGGGAGGGTTGGTGAGCAGTTCTTC. The encoded protein is CAWSGSGRVGEQFF.